This T cell receptor (beta chain) originates from a study of blood T cell repertoires in COVID-19. Study background: Samples of COVID-19 (acute and convalescent) were obtained from the United States, Italy and Spain. The cDNA or gDNA used as material had been derived from T cells, B-cell-depleted T cells, or PBMCs.

V lost 3 bases to trimming and J lost 7 bases, with 9 bases between them. This CDR3 comprises 13 residues. As originally analysed: Amplifying reference gene primers gave estimates of nucleated cell counts. The repertoire was sequenced with immunoSEQ multiplex PCR; TCRdb's copy has only in-frame clones and lacks some. V, J and clone size are those of that table, while D and trimming were read from the DNA. The sample consists of about 110,000 clones, 87% of them appearing once. This clone was seen more than once but under ten times. In the same sample, other DNA sequences code for this CDR3. The sequence was collected from a human donor in a cohort sampled during active COVID-19. The chain has TRBV12-3 or TRBV12-4 and TRBJ2-2, with a tentative D call TRBD2 (5 bases). Source material: peripheral blood. CDR3 bases: TGTGCCAGCAGTTTGCTAGCAGGCGGGGAGCTGTTTTTT. This encodes CASSLLAGGELFF.